This is a list of T cell receptor beta chains from one sample in a study of blood T cells in healthy people across ages. TCRdb re-analysed the 5' RACE reads in MiXCR, keeping a single row per CDR3 protein. This table has around 1,900,000 distinct CDR3 sequences, around 40% appearing once. Specimen: blood. These receptors originate from a human donor in good health. Each CDR3 is given with its conserved first and last residue. Each record gives: CDR3 protein, V gene, clone size, J gene. Only part of the rows carry a size: once, few, many, or a class if the clone is expanded.

CDR3: CASSTGTEPYGYTF
V: TRBV5-1
size: few
J: TRBJ1-2

CDR3: CATSDPQEYQETQYF
V: TRBV24-1
size: few
J: TRBJ2-5

CDR3: CSVDGGGGETQYF
V: TRBV29-1
size: few
J: TRBJ2-5

CDR3: CASGLDLGQWDAKLFF
V: TRBV12-5
size: few
J: TRBJ1-4

CDR3: CASSQATKLAGVLETQYF
V: TRBV4-2
size: few
J: TRBJ2-5

CDR3: CASSSRVIGNTGELFF
V: TRBV11-2
size: once
J: TRBJ2-2

CDR3: CASSYGDRRFYEQYF
V: TRBV6-6
size: -
J: -

CDR3: CASSYSPVGTGRLNEQFF
V: TRBV6-5
size: few
J: TRBJ2-1

CDR3: CATSRVGSSYNSPLHF
V: TRBV15
size: -
J: TRBJ1-6

CDR3: CASSLGLAGRFPYNEQFF
V: TRBV11-2
size: -
J: TRBJ2-1

CDR3: CSARRTYNEQFF
V: TRBV20-1
size: -
J: TRBJ2-1

CDR3: CASRPRDAYEQYF
V: TRBV7-2
size: few
J: TRBJ2-7

CDR3: CASSLKVQGYTEQFF
V: TRBV7-2
size: -
J: TRBJ2-1

CDR3: CASSLVSGGGLVVFTEAFF
V: TRBV7-2
size: -
J: TRBJ1-1

CDR3: CASSLPQGAGVYEQYF
V: TRBV7-9
size: -
J: -

CDR3: CASSLYLNQPQHF
V: TRBV5-5
size: few
J: TRBJ1-5

CDR3: CASSPGRNDSNQPQHF
V: TRBV7-9
size: many
J: TRBJ1-5

CDR3: CAISVEGLHYGYTF
V: TRBV10-3
size: few
J: TRBJ1-2

CDR3: CSVEGVSGSDTQYF
V: TRBV29-1
size: -
J: TRBJ2-3

CDR3: CSARLDRDRTEAFF
V: TRBV20-1
size: -
J: TRBJ1-1

CDR3: CSALPSSSNEQYF
V: TRBV20-1
size: -
J: -

CDR3: CASSEYGGEQFF
V: TRBV7-3
size: few
J: TRBJ2-1

CDR3: CATRNDNEQFF
V: TRBV24-1
size: -
J: TRBJ2-1

CDR3: CASSFRQGIQGYGYTF
V: TRBV5-1
size: -
J: TRBJ1-2

CDR3: CATSDNRIVETQYF
V: TRBV24-1
size: -
J: TRBJ2-5

CDR3: CAIKGTSGVNEQFF
V: TRBV10-3
size: -
J: TRBJ2-1

CDR3: CSARASGGAADTQYF
V: TRBV20-1
size: -
J: TRBJ2-3

CDR3: CATSRDQGEMINYGYTF
V: TRBV15
size: -
J: TRBJ1-2

CDR3: CASSYSNEAGGYTF
V: TRBV6-6
size: few
J: TRBJ1-2

CDR3: CSASPSISNQPQHF
V: TRBV20-1
size: few
J: TRBJ1-5